The 15 T cell receptor beta chains listed next were all sequenced from one sample in a study of T cell repertoires in cytomegalovirus infection. TCRdb recomputed calls from the reads with MiXCR, one row per CDR3 protein. This sample has roughly 630,000 distinct CDR3 sequences, with more than 20% found just once. Sequencing was performed on CD8+ T cells from PBMCs. These receptors were collected from a human donor in good health (CMV status not recorded). Some clones in this sample may be carry-over from other donors' samples.

This clonotype was seen once. This chain connects TRBV4-1 to TRBJ2-5, with D unresolved. Germline CDR1 is MGHRA and CDR2 is YSYEKL. This CDR3 has 15 residues. V was clipped by 4 bases and J by 2 bases, with 14 bases between them. CDR3 region: CASSPYRFSQETQYF. Written as DNA, the CDR3 is TGCGCCAGCAGCCCCTACCGGTTCTCTCAAGAGACCCAGTACTTC.

This clonotype was recorded many times. The V gene is TRBV10-3, the J gene TRBJ1-2; a weak D match, TRBD1 (5 bases). The CDR3 spans 15 residues. The ends were cut back, 0 bases at V and 7 bases at J, with 15 bases in the middle. Per germline, CDR1 ENHRY and CDR2 SYGVKD. CDR3 protein: CAISESNRAGSGYTF. The CDR3 nucleotides are TGTGCCATCAGTGAGTCGAATCGGGCAGGGAGTGGCTACACCTTC.

There are a few counts of this clonotype. The chain is built from TRBV7-6 and TRBJ2-7; D gene ambiguous. The V end was cut by 4 bases, the J end by 2 bases, with 18 bases between. CDR3 length: 16 amino acids. Germline assignment: CDR1 SGHVS and CDR2 FNYEAQ. The CDR3 here is CASSYEHGLIPYEQYV. Here the CDR3 DNA reads TGTGCCAGCAGCTACGAACACGGCCTTATCCCCTACGAGCAGTACGTC.

Turning to this clonotype: This clone may be a read error of a much larger clone one base away. The rearrangement uses TRBV28 and TRBJ1-5; D not certain. The V gene's germline CDR1 is MDHEN and CDR2 SYDVKM. Trimming removed 6 bases from V and 3 bases from J, with 18 bases in between. This CDR3 has 16 residues. The CDR3 nucleotides read TGTGCCAGCAGCCGGATCGGGAACAGACTCAATCAGCCCCAGCATTTT. Residues: CASSRIGNRLNQPQHF.

This chain links TRBV10-3 with TRBJ1-2; 9 nucleotides line up with TRBD1. Trimming took 6 bases from V and 6 from J; bases not matched to a gene: 5. The CDR3 runs to 13 residues. The germline gives CDR1 ENHRY, CDR2 SYGVKD. DNA of the CDR3: TGTGCCATCAGAACAGGGGGCGTCCATGGCTACACCTTC. It specifies CAIRTGGVHGYTF.

This clonotype has only a few counts. V is TRBV20-1 and J is TRBJ1-1; perhaps TRBD1 as D (5 bases). Germline values: CDR1 DFQATT, CDR2 SNEGSKA (reference sequence). V was trimmed by 1 base and J by 3 bases, leaving 12 bases between them. This CDR3 region has 14 residues. Written as DNA, the CDR3 is TGCAGTGCTAGAGTCCAGGACACCTACACTGAAGCTTTCTTT. Residues: CSARVQDTYTEAFF.

V is TRBV7-9 and J is TRBJ2-1; 9 positions match TRBD1. With V trimmed by 5 bases and J by 6 bases, 5 bases remained unmatched. Germline-derived CDR1 and CDR2 are SEHNR and FQNEAQ (reference sequence). The CDR3 runs to 14 residues. In DNA form, the CDR3 reads TGTGCCAGCAGCATGGGACAGGGATTCAATGAGCAGTTCTTC. It is translated as CASSMGQGFNEQFF.

The rearrangement uses TRBV20-1 and TRBJ2-7; D may be TRBD1 or TRBD2 (7 bases each). The CDR3 contains 14 residues. The V end lost 5 bases, the J end lost 2 bases, and 16 bases lay between the germline ends. From germline, CDR1 is DFQATT and CDR2 SNEGSKA (reference sequence). In DNA form, the CDR3 reads TGCAGTGCTCCTGACAGGGAGGGAACCTACGAGCAGTACTTC. Protein sequence: CSAPDREGTYEQYF.

The CDR3 loop reads CSVVGISTDTQYF. The DNA for the CDR3 is TGCAGCGTTGTGGGTATTAGCACAGATACGCAGTATTTT. This chain links TRBV29-1 with TRBJ2-3, with D unclear. V dropped 4 bases and J dropped 0 bases, with 8 bases sitting between them. Germline CDR1 reads SQVTM; CDR2 reads ANQGSEA. The CDR3 has 13 residues.

This clonotype was observed many times. This chain connects TRBV27 to TRBJ1-1; D is uncertain. CDR1 MNHEY and CDR2 SMNVEV come from the germline V gene (reference sequence). V lost 5 bases to trimming and J lost 1 base, with 11 bases between them. CDR3 length: 14 amino acids. The CDR3 sequence is CASSPRQQNTEAFF. In nucleotides, the CDR3 is TGTGCCAGCAGTCCCCGTCAGCAGAACACTGAAGCTTTCTTT.

Ten or more counts support this clonotype. The chain recombines TRBV10-2 with TRBJ2-2; TRBD2 might be the D (6 bases). The CDR3 length is 15 residues. CDR1 and CDR2 from the germline V gene are WSHSY and SAAADI. Trimming stripped 5 bases from V and 5 bases from J, with 15 bases between. The DNA for the CDR3 is TGCGCCAGCAGTTCCACCGGAGGGGTTACCGGGGAGCTGTTTTTT. Amino acids: CASSSTGGVTGELFF.

The J gene is TRBJ2-4, the V gene TRBV7-4; 7 bases are shared with TRBD1. Germline loops: CDR1 SGHVT, CDR2 SQSDAQ. The CDR3 sequence is 15 residues long. Losses at the gene ends were 5 bases for V and 7 bases for J; bases not matched to a gene: 11. CDR3 sequence (DNA): TGTGCCAGCAGCGCCACAGGGGCGAGGGAGAACATTCAGTACTTC. Translation gives CASSATGARENIQYF.

CDR3 loop: CASSSTGFGNSPLHF. The CDR3 nucleotides are TGTGCCAGCAGCTCCACAGGGTTCGGTAATTCACCCCTCCACTTT. This chain joins TRBV13 and TRBJ1-6, with TRBD1 as a possible D gene (6 bases). Per germline, CDR1 PRHDT and CDR2 FYEKMQ (reference sequence). This CDR3 has 15 amino acids. The V end lost 4 bases, the J end lost 6 bases, and 13 bases lay between the germline ends.

CDR3 in amino acids: CASSPNRNEQYF. In nucleotides, the CDR3 is TGTGCCAGCAGCCCCAACCGGAACGAGCAGTACTTC. The chain employs TRBV6-2 or TRBV6-3 and TRBJ2-7; D gene ambiguous. The CDR3 has 12 amino acids. Germline CDR1 reads MNHEY; CDR2 reads SVGEGT. V was trimmed by 6 bases and J by 5 bases, leaving 11 bases between them.

The chain's CDR3 is CASSLIVGTEAFF. In DNA form, the CDR3 reads TGTGCCAGCAGTTTGATAGTCGGCACTGAAGCTTTCTTT. The V call is TRBV6-2 or TRBV6-3, the J call TRBJ1-1; no definite D call. The V gene's germline CDR1 is MNHEY and CDR2 SVGEGT. The CDR3 sequence is 13 residues long. With 4 bases removed from V and 4 bases from J, the gap between germline ends came to 10 bases.